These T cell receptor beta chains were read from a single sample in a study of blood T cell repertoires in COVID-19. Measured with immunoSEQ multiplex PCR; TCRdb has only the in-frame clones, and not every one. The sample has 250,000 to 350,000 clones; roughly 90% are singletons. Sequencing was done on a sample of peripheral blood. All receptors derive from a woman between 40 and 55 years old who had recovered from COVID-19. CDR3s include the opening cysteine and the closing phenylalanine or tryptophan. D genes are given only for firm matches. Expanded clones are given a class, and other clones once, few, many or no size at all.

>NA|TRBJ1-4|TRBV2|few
TGTGCCAGCAGTGGGGTGGGCGAAAAACTGTTTTTT
CASSGVGEKLFF
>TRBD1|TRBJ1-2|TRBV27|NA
TGTGCCAGCAGCCTTACAGGGGGCTATGGCTACACCTTC
CASSLTGGYGYTF
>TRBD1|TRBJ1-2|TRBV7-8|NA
TGTGCCAGCAGCGGGGCACAGGGGAAACACTATGGCTACACCTTC
CASSGAQGKHYGYTF
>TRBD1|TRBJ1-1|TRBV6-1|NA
TGTGCCAGCAGTGAAAACAGGGGCTGGACTGAAGCTTTCTTT
CASSENRGWTEAFF
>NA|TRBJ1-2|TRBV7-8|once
TGTGCCAGCAGCCCCGGTGGGAGTGGGAGCGGCTACACCTTC
CASSPGGSGSGYTF
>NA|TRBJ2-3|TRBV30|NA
TGTGCCTGGAGTTACCGTGCCCCGGGACACACAAACATAGATACGCAGTATTTT
CAWSYRAPGHTNIDTQYF
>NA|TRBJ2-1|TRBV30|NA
TGTGCCTGGTCTGATAGCCGGAATGAGCAGTTCTTC
CAWSDSRNEQFF
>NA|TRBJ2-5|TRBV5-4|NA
TGTGCCAGCAGCTTGGCCTCGAGGGCTCAAGAGACCCAGTACTTC
CASSLASRAQETQYF
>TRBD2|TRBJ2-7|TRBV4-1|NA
TGCGCCAGCAGCCAAGTAACGGGAGGGTACGAGCAGTACTTC
CASSQVTGGYEQYF
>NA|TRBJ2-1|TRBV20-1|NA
TGCAGTGCTAGTCCGGGAATAGACAATGAGCAGTTCTTC
CSASPGIDNEQFF
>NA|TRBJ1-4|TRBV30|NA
TGTGCCTGGAGTGGGACAGCCGGTGAAAAACTGTTTTTT
CAWSGTAGEKLFF
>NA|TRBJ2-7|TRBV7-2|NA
TGTGCCAGCAGCCACCGTACGGCCCGCCCGGGGTTCGAGCAGTACTTC
CASSHRTARPGFEQYF
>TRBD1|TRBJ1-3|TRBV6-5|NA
TGTGCCAGCAGTTACAAGGCAGGGGGCTCTGGAAACACCATATATTTT
CASSYKAGGSGNTIYF
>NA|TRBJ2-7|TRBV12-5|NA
TGTGCTAGTGGTTTGGTTAGAGAACTGGGACATGTCGAGCAGTACTTC
CASGLVRELGHVEQYF
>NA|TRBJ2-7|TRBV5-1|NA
TGCGCCAGCAGCTTGCTTCCCCAGGGGGGCATGGCCTACGAGCAGTACTTC
CASSLLPQGGMAYEQYF
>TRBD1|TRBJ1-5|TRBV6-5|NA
TGTGCCAGCAAATCCGGGACAGGGTGGGGTCAGCCCCAGCATTTT
CASKSGTGWGQPQHF
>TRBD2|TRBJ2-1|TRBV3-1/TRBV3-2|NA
TGTGCCAGCAGCACCAGCGGGAACTACAATGAGCAGTTCTTC
CASSTSGNYNEQFF
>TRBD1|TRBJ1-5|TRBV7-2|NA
TGTGCCAGCAGCTTAGATGTAGGGGGCAAGCCCCAGCATTTT
CASSLDVGGKPQHF
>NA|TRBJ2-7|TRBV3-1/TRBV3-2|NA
TGTGCCAGCAGCCAAGAGCCTAGACCCGAGCAGTACTTC
CASSQEPRPEQYF
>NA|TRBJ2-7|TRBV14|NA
TGTGCCAGCAGCCCCGGGAGCGCTAACCTCCCCTACGAGCAGTACTTC
CASSPGSANLPYEQYF
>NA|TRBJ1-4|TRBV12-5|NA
TGTGCTAGTGCCGTCGGGGGATCAACTAATGAAAAACTGTTTTTT
CASAVGGSTNEKLFF
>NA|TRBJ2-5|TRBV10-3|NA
TGTGCCATCAGTGAGTATCAGGAAGAGACCCAGTACTTC
CAISEYQEETQYF
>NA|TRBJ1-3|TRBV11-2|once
TGTGCCAGCAGCCTCGAGACAGGACCCTCTGGAAACACCATATATTTT
CASSLETGPSGNTIYF
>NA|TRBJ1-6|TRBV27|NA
TGTGCCAGCAGTTTAAAGGGAGGGACTAATTCACCCCTCCACTTT
CASSLKGGTNSPLHF
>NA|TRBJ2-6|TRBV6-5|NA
TGTGCCAGCGGGCCTAGCTTCGTGGCCAACGTCCTGACTTTC
CASGPSFVANVLTF
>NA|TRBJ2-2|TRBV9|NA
TGTGCCAGCAGCGGACCCCGTGGACAGTCGAACACCGGGGAGCTGTTTTTT
CASSGPRGQSNTGELFF
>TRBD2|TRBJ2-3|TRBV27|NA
TGTGCCAGCAGTTGGACTAGCGGCACAGATACGCAGTATTTT
CASSWTSGTDTQYF
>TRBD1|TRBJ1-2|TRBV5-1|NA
TGCGCCAGCAGCTTGGGGACAGGATATGGCTACACCTTC
CASSLGTGYGYTF
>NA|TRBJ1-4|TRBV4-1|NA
TGCGCCAGCAGCGACGGGGGGGGGCATAATGAAAAACTGTTTTTT
CASSDGGGHNEKLFF
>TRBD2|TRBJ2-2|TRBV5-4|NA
TGTGCCAGCAGCCGGGGACTAGCGGGAGGATTCGACACCGGGGAGCTGTTTTTT
CASSRGLAGGFDTGELFF
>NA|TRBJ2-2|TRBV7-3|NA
TGTGCCAGCAGCACCCACAGGATGCCCGGGGAGCTGTTTTTT
CASSTHRMPGELFF
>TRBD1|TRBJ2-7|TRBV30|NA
TGTGCCTGCTCGACAGGGAGCACCTCCCTCGAGCAGTACTTC
CACSTGSTSLEQYF